This TCR beta chain was identified in a study of blood T cell repertoires in COVID-19. Sequencing was performed with immunoSEQ multiplex PCR; in TCRdb, only in-frame clones are kept and a portion is missing. The table shows 99,000 or so clones, with around 87% occurring only once. Germline CDR1 and CDR2: MNHNS and SASEGT. Trimming stripped 6 bases from V and 2 bases from J, with 6 bases between. This CDR3 has 12 residues. The chain carries TRBV6-1 and TRBJ2-3; D is unresolved. The origin of this receptor is a man aged 50 to 59 with acute or convalescent COVID-19. The source material was peripheral blood. CDR3 nucleotides: TGTGCCAGCAGCCCGTCCACAGATACGCAGTATTTT. This codes for CASSPSTDTQYF.